This T cell receptor (beta chain) is from a study of regulatory T cells in long-lasting Graves disease. Study-level points and caveats: What was studied was peripheral blood only, and not thyroid tissue. Newly diagnosed disease favored TRBV20-1 and TRBJ2-1 over persistent disease.

Arm-PCR of CDR3 regions and iRepertoire HTBI primers were used to build TCR beta libraries. TCRdb independently ran MiXCR on the multiplex PCR reads; one entry per CDR3 protein. This sample yields about 420,000 distinct CDR3 sequences, of which 23% are seen a single time; roughly 30% belongs to the top ten. Time point specified: persistent/refractory GD, antithyroid drugs over 5 years with positive TRAb. The TCR library was made from RNA that had been extracted from PBMCs in TRIzol. From each patient, roughly 9 milliliters of peripheral blood was drawn and collected into an EDTA anticoagulant tube. The germline V gene encodes CDR1 DFQATT and CDR2 SNEGSKA (reference sequence). Trimming at V came to 3 bases and at J to 4 bases, leaving 3 bases not matched to a gene. The CDR3 loop spans 13 amino acids. This clonotype was seen many times. Its antigen is not identified.

The specimen comprised peripheral blood mononuclear cells (PBMCs), sampled when the disease was refractory, from a patient treated with antithyroid drugs. The chain uses TRBV20-1 and TRBJ1-2, with 9 bases identical to TRBD1. This clonotype was sampled from a female donor with Graves disease. CDR3 in amino acids: CSASLGQGYGYTF. The CDR3, as DNA: TGCAGTGCTAGCTTGGGACAGGGCTATGGCTACACCTTC.